This T cell receptor (beta chain) originates from a study of cytomegalovirus exposure and HLA in healthy donors. TCRdb's copy holds only in-frame clones and misses some; the assay was immunoSEQ multiplex PCR. This table holds about 78,000 clones, approximately 95% found once. The CDR3 runs 14 residues. Germline V gene sequence: CDR1 GTSNPN, CDR2 SVGIG (reference sequence). V lost 2 bases to trimming and J lost 5 bases, with 15 bases between them. V is TRBV30 and J is TRBJ2-5, with D possibly TRBD2 on 5 matching bases. The origin of this receptor is a man aged 18 to 29 in good health and CMV-seropositive. Sequencing was carried out using PBMCs. The CDR3, as DNA: TGTGCCTGGAGTTTAGTGGGAGTGAAGGAGACCCAGTACTTC. Translating gives CAWSLVGVKETQYF.